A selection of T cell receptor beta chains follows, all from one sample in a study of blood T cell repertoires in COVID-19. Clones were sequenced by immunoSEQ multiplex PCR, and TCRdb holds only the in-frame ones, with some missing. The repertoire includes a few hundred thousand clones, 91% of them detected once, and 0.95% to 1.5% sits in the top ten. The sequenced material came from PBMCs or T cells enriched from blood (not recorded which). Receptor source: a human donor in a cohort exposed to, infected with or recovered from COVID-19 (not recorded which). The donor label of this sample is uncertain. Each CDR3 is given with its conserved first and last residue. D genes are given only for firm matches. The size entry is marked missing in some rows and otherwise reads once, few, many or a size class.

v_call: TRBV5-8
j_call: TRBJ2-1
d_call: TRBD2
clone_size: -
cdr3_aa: CASSLGLAGGMDNEQFF
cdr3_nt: TGTGCCAGCAGCTTGGGACTAGCGGGGGGAATGGACAATGAGCAGTTCTTC

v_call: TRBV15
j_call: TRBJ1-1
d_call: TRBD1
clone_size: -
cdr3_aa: CATSKEGQGLGGPPEAFF
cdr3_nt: TGTGCCACCAGCAAAGAGGGACAGGGGCTCGGCGGTCCCCCTGAAGCTTTCTTT

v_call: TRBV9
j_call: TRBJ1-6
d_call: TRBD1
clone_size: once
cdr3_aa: CASSERTGMSPLHF
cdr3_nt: TGTGCCAGCAGCGAAAGGACAGGGATGTCACCCCTCCACTTT

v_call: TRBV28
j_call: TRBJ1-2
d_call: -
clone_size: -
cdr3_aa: CASSGGGLDYGYTF
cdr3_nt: TGTGCCAGCAGTGGGGGAGGGCTGGACTATGGCTACACCTTC

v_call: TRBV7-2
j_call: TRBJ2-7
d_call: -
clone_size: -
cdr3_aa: CASSFSGLTRTDEQYF
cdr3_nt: TGTGCCAGCAGCTTCTCAGGGTTAACACGAACGGACGAGCAGTACTTC

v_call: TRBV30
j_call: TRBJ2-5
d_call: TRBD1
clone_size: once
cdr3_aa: CACDRGRQETQYF
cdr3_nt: TGTGCCTGTGACAGGGGAAGACAAGAGACCCAGTACTTC

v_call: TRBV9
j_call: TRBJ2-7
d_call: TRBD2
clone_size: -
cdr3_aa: CASSGASGGTREQYF
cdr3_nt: TGTGCCAGCAGCGGCGCTAGCGGGGGTACGCGGGAGCAGTACTTC

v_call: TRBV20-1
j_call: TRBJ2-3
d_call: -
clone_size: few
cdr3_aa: CSASLGVYTDTQYF
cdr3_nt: TGCAGTGCTAGTTTAGGAGTCTACACAGATACGCAGTATTTT

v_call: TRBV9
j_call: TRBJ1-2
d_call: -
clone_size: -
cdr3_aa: CASSPTGSDYGYTF
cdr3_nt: TGTGCCAGCAGCCCTACAGGGTCGGACTATGGCTACACCTTC

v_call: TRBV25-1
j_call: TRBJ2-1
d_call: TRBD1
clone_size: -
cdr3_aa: CASSEYWDRDIDEQFF
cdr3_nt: TGTGCCAGCAGTGAATACTGGGACAGGGATATCGATGAGCAGTTCTTC

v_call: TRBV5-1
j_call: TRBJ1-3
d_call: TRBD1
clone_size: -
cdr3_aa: CASRADPRTGPSGNTIYF
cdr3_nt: TGCGCCAGCAGAGCCGACCCTAGGACAGGTCCCTCTGGAAACACCATATATTTT

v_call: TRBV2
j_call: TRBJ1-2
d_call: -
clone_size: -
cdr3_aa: CASSLQGSGYTF
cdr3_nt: TGTGCCAGCAGCTTACAGGGATCTGGCTACACCTTC

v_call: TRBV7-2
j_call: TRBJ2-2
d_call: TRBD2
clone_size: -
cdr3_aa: CASSLAGTSGMTGELFF
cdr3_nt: TGTGCCAGCAGCTTAGCTGGGACTAGCGGGATGACCGGGGAGCTGTTTTTT

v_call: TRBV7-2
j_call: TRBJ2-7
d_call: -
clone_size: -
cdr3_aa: CASSLRPTTGEQYF
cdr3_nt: TGTGCCAGCAGCTTACGGCCCACAACGGGGGAGCAGTACTTC

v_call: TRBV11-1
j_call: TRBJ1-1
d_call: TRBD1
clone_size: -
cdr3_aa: CASSFPGQGGEAFF
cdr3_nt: TGTGCCAGCAGCTTTCCGGGACAGGGTGGTGAAGCTTTCTTT